This T cell receptor (beta chain) was sequenced during a study of T cell repertoires in cytomegalovirus infection (dated by TCRdb to about 2019). Regarding the study in general: Donor HLA type was relevant to the analysis, as public TCR beta signatures indicated carriage of CMV infection together with the matching HLA type. Points the paper makes about the study in general: In both this cohort and an independent cohort of 352 donors, the cumulative frequency of public TCR beta family members distinguished carriers of CMV infection plus the relevant HLA type. The ex vivo response was dominated by HLA-C-restricted CMV-specific TCR beta clonotypes, and the single most frequent clonotype in two of eight donors was supplied by these HLA-C-restricted clonotypes.

This clonotype was seen a handful of times. The clone's antigen remains unknown. No much larger clonotype is one base removed from it; base qualities were not supplied. The data were produced on an Illumina HiSeq 1500. The public reads were run again by TCRdb, first through fastp at Q25 and then through MiXCR, and only productive beta chains were kept. Every entry covers one CDR3 protein and lists the most common genes and DNA from its rows. The sample table shows under 300,000 distinct CDR3 sequences, and roughly 12% are seen once. The ten most abundant clones make up 1.6% of the sample. Taken from the germline V gene (reference sequence), the CDR1 and CDR2 loops are SEHNR and FQNEAQ. Its CDR3 holds 12 amino acids, cysteine through phenylalanine. The kept DNA is CDR3 alone, 36 bases in frame from the first base. V lost 7 bases and J lost 4 bases; the stretch between them is 10 bases long.

Input material: PBMCs. The receptor chain draws on TRBV7-9 and TRBJ2-5; the D gene lacks a confident call. The receptor was isolated from a human donor in good health (CMV status not recorded). Some clones in this sample may be carry-over from other donors' samples. The nucleotide sequence is TGTGCCAGCACAATCGGCGCAGAGACCCAGTACTTC. The resulting protein is CASTIGAETQYF. The reference TRBV7-9 and TRBJ2-5 proteins fill in what lies around the CDR3, so the full variable domain reads DTGVSQNPRHKITKRGQNVTFRCDPISEHNRLYWYRQTLGQGPEFLTYFQNEAQLEKSRLLSDRFSAERPKGSFSTLEIQRTEQGDSAMYLCASTIGAETQYFGPGTRLLVL.